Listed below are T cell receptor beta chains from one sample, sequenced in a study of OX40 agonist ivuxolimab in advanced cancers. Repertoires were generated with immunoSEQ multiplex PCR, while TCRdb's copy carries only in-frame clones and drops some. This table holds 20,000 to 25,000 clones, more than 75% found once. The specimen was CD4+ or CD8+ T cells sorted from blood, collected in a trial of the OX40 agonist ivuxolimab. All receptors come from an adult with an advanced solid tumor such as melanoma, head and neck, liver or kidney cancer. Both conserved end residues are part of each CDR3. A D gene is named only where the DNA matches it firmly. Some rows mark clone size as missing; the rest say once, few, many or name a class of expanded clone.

CDR3: CASSPAGPVSYEQYF
DNA: TGTGCCAGTAGTCCGGCAGGTCCCGTTTCCTACGAGCAGTACTTC
length: 15
size: NA
D: NA
J: TRBJ2-7
V: TRBV19

CDR3: CASSVGGGRYGYTF
DNA: TGTGCCAGCAGCGTAGGTGGGGGTCGATATGGCTACACCTTC
length: 14
size: few
D: NA
J: TRBJ1-2
V: TRBV9

CDR3: CASSGFVSGVLYEQYF
DNA: TGTGCCAGCAGTGGGTTTGTTTCGGGGGTTCTGTACGAGCAGTACTTC
length: 16
size: few
D: NA
J: TRBJ2-7
V: TRBV28

CDR3: CASSLSGEDRGHEQYF
DNA: TGTGCCAGCAGTTTAAGCGGGGAGGACAGGGGCCACGAGCAGTACTTC
length: 16
size: NA
D: TRBD1
J: TRBJ2-7
V: TRBV27

CDR3: CASRGVGSTEAFF
DNA: TGTGCCAGCAGGGGGGTAGGTAGCACTGAAGCTTTCTTT
length: 13
size: NA
D: NA
J: TRBJ1-1
V: TRBV2

CDR3: CASSESGGYSGNTIYF
DNA: TGCGCCAGCAGTGAGTCAGGAGGGTACTCTGGAAACACCATATATTTT
length: 16
size: NA
D: NA
J: TRBJ1-3
V: TRBV10-2

CDR3: CASSLWSGEGVEQFF
DNA: TGTGCCAGCAGCTTATGGAGCGGCGAAGGAGTTGAGCAGTTCTTC
length: 15
size: NA
D: NA
J: TRBJ2-1
V: TRBV11-3

CDR3: CSVEGGDRAYEQYF
DNA: TGCAGCGTTGAGGGGGGGGACAGGGCTTACGAGCAGTACTTC
length: 14
size: NA
D: TRBD1
J: TRBJ2-7
V: TRBV29-1

CDR3: CASSYLRGAMNTEAFF
DNA: TGTGCCAGCAGTTACCTAAGGGGGGCCATGAACACTGAAGCTTTCTTT
length: 16
size: NA
D: NA
J: TRBJ1-1
V: TRBV6-5

CDR3: CASSLTGRAGETQYF
DNA: TGTGCCAGCAGTTTAACCGGGAGGGCCGGTGAGACCCAGTACTTC
length: 15
size: NA
D: TRBD2
J: TRBJ2-5
V: TRBV27

CDR3: CASSFLPAGTTYNEQFF
DNA: TGTGCCAGCAGCTTTCTCCCCGCCGGGACTACTTACAATGAGCAGTTCTTC
length: 17
size: NA
D: TRBD2
J: TRBJ2-1
V: TRBV11-2

CDR3: CASSLLAGGADTQYF
DNA: TGTGCCAGCAGCTTATTAGCGGGAGGGGCAGATACGCAGTATTTT
length: 15
size: NA
D: TRBD2
J: TRBJ2-3
V: TRBV9

CDR3: CASSPSGGYNEQFF
DNA: TGTGCCAGTAGCCCCTCGGGAGGGTACAATGAGCAGTTCTTC
length: 14
size: NA
D: TRBD2
J: TRBJ2-1
V: TRBV19

CDR3: CASSGRSTQYTQYF
DNA: TGTGCCAGCAGTGGTCGGTCCACCCAGTATACGCAGTATTTT
length: 14
size: NA
D: NA
J: TRBJ2-3
V: TRBV6-1

CDR3: CASSFSIRSDTQYF
DNA: TGTGCCAGCAGCTTTAGTATCCGTTCAGATACGCAGTATTTT
length: 14
size: once
D: NA
J: TRBJ2-3
V: TRBV7-9

CDR3: CASSVHEGRNEQFF
DNA: TGTGCCAGCAGCGTTCATGAGGGGAGGAATGAGCAGTTCTTC
length: 14
size: NA
D: NA
J: TRBJ2-1
V: TRBV9

CDR3: CASSERASDFTDTQYF
DNA: TGTGCCAGCAGTGAACGGGCATCAGATTTCACAGATACGCAGTATTTT
length: 16
size: NA
D: NA
J: TRBJ2-3
V: TRBV2

CDR3: CASSLPGQIYEQYF
DNA: TGTGCCAGTAGTCTACCGGGACAGATTTACGAGCAGTACTTC
length: 14
size: NA
D: TRBD1
J: TRBJ2-7
V: TRBV19

CDR3: CASSGTDSYEQYF
DNA: TGTGCCAGCAGTGGGACAGACTCCTACGAGCAGTACTTC
length: 13
size: NA
D: TRBD1
J: TRBJ2-7
V: TRBV27

CDR3: CASREHREDGYTF
DNA: TGTGCCAGCAGGGAACACAGGGAGGATGGCTACACCTTC
length: 13
size: once
D: NA
J: TRBJ1-2
V: TRBV2

CDR3: CASSKDRGNTEAFF
DNA: TGTGCCAGCAGCAAAGACAGGGGAAACACTGAAGCTTTCTTT
length: 14
size: NA
D: TRBD1
J: TRBJ1-1
V: TRBV2

CDR3: CASSETWANTVYGYTF
DNA: TGTGCCAGCAGTGAAACATGGGCGAATACAGTCTATGGCTACACCTTC
length: 16
size: NA
D: NA
J: TRBJ1-2
V: TRBV6-1

CDR3: CASSSFHRGGETQYF
DNA: TGTGCCAGCAGCTCTTTCCACAGGGGGGGAGAGACCCAGTACTTC
length: 15
size: NA
D: NA
J: TRBJ2-5
V: TRBV7-2

CDR3: CASSLGLAGGESGELFF
DNA: TGTGCCAGCAGCTTAGGGCTAGCGGGGGGTGAGAGCGGGGAGCTGTTTTTT
length: 17
size: NA
D: TRBD2
J: TRBJ2-2
V: TRBV7-2

CDR3: CSARGQGHYGYTF
DNA: TGCAGCGCCCGCGGACAGGGACACTATGGCTACACCTTC
length: 13
size: NA
D: TRBD1
J: TRBJ1-2
V: TRBV29-1

CDR3: CASSLRRVGYEQYF
DNA: TGTGCCAGCAGTTTACGCCGGGTTGGGTACGAGCAGTACTTC
length: 14
size: NA
D: NA
J: TRBJ2-7
V: TRBV28

CDR3: CAIKVAGGLVSTDTQYF
DNA: TGTGCCATCAAAGTAGCGGGAGGGCTCGTTAGCACAGATACGCAGTATTTT
length: 17
size: NA
D: NA
J: TRBJ2-3
V: TRBV21-1

CDR3: CASSEYKRVTVSYEQYF
DNA: TGTGCCAGCAGTGAATATAAACGGGTGACGGTATCCTACGAGCAGTACTTC
length: 17
size: NA
D: NA
J: TRBJ2-7
V: TRBV25-1

CDR3: CASSYSPGPSYEQYF
DNA: TGTGCCAGCAGTTACTCCCCGGGACCCTCCTACGAGCAGTACTTC
length: 15
size: NA
D: NA
J: TRBJ2-7
V: TRBV6-5

CDR3: CASSYLPGPGEAFF
DNA: TGTGCCAGCAGCTACTTACCGGGACCTGGTGAAGCTTTCTTT
length: 14
size: large
D: NA
J: TRBJ1-1
V: TRBV5-5

CDR3: CASSVGQAEHEQYF
DNA: TGTGCCAGCAGCGTAGGACAGGCTGAGCACGAGCAGTACTTC
length: 14
size: NA
D: NA
J: TRBJ2-7
V: TRBV9

CDR3: CASSATGTGGGEQFF
DNA: TGTGCCAGCAGCGCCACCGGGACAGGGGGCGGTGAGCAGTTCTTC
length: 15
size: NA
D: TRBD1
J: TRBJ2-1
V: TRBV9

CDR3: CASSPQGSATYEQYF
DNA: TGTGCCAGCAGTCCACAGGGGTCAGCCACCTACGAGCAGTACTTC
length: 15
size: NA
D: TRBD1
J: TRBJ2-7
V: TRBV6-6

CDR3: CASSLPGTDPYYGYTF
DNA: TGTGCCAGCAGCCTACCCGGGACCGACCCCTACTATGGCTACACCTTC
length: 16
size: NA
D: NA
J: TRBJ1-2
V: TRBV5-4

CDR3: CASSTWTAQETQYF
DNA: TGTGCCAGCAGTACCTGGACAGCCCAAGAGACCCAGTACTTC
length: 14
size: NA
D: NA
J: TRBJ2-5
V: TRBV27

CDR3: CASRPSGLALDNEQFF
DNA: TGTGCCAGCAGACCAAGCGGACTAGCTTTGGACAATGAGCAGTTCTTC
length: 16
size: NA
D: TRBD2
J: TRBJ2-1
V: TRBV28

CDR3: CASSPFNGHTGELFF
DNA: TGTGCCAGCAGCCCGTTTAATGGCCACACCGGGGAGCTGTTTTTT
length: 15
size: NA
D: NA
J: TRBJ2-2
V: TRBV7-9

CDR3: CASSFGQNSNQPQHF
DNA: TGTGCCAGCAGTTTCGGACAGAATAGCAATCAGCCCCAGCATTTT
length: 15
size: NA
D: NA
J: TRBJ1-5
V: TRBV6-6